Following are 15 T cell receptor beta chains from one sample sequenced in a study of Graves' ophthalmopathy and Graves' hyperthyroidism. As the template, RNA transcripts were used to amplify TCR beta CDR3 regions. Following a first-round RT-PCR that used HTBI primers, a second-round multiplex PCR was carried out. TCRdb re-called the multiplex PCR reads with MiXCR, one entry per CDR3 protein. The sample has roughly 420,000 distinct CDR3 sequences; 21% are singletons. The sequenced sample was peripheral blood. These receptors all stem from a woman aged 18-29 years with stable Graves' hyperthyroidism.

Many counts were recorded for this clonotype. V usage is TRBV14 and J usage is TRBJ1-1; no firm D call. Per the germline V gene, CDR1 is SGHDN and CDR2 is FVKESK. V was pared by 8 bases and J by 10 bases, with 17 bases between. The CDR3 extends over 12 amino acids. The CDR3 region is CASGPLGRAAFF. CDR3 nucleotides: TGTGCCAGCGGCCCTTTGGGTAGGGCAGCTTTCTTT. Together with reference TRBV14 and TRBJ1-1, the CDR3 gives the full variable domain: EAGVTQFPSHSVIEKGQTVTLRCDPISGHDNLYWYRRVMGKEIKFLLHFVKESKQDESGMPNNRFLAERTGGTYSTLKVQPAELEDSGVYFCASGPLGRAAFFGQGTRLTVV.

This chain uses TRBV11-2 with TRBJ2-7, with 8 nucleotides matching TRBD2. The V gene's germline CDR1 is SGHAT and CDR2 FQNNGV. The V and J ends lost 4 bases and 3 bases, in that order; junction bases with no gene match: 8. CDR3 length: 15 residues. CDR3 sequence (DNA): TGTGCCAGCAGCTCCCCCCGGACTAGCATCTACGAGCAGTACTTC. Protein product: CASSSPRTSIYEQYF.

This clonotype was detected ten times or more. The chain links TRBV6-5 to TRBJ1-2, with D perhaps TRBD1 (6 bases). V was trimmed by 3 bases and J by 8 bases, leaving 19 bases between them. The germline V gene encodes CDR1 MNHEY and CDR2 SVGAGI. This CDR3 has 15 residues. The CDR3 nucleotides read TGTGCCAGCAGTTATATATCAGGGGCCGCCTACGGCTACACCTTC. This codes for CASSYISGAAYGYTF.

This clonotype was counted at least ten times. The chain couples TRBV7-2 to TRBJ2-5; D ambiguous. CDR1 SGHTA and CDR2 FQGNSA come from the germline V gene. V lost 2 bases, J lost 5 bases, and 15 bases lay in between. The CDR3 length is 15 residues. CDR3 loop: CASSLSPTQRETQYF. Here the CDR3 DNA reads TGTGCCAGCAGCTTATCACCCACACAACGCGAGACCCAGTACTTC.

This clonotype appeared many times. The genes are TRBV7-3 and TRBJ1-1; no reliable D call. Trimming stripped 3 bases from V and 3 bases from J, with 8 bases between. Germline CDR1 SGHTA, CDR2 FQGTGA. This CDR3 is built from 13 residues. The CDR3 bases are TGTGCCAGCAGCTTCGAACGTGACACTGAAGCTTTCTTT. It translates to CASSFERDTEAFF.

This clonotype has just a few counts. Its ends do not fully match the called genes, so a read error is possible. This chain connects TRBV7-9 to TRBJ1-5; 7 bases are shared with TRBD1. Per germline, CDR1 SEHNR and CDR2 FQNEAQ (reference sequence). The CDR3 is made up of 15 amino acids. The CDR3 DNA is TGTGCCAGCAGGCCAACAGGGGTTAGCCATCAGCCCCAGCATTTT. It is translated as CASRPTGVSHQPQHF.

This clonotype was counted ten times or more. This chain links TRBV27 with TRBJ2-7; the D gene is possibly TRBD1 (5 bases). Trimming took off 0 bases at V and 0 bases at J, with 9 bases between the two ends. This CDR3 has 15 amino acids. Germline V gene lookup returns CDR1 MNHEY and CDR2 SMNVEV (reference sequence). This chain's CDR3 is CASSLSKGASYEQYF. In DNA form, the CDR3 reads TGTGCCAGCAGTTTATCGAAAGGGGCCTCCTACGAGCAGTACTTC.

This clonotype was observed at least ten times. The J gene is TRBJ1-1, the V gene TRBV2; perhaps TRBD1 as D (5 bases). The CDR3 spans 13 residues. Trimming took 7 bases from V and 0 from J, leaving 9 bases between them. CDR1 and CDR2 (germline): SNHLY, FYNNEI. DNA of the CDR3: TGTGCCAGCAATACAGGATTGAACACTGAAGCTTTCTTT. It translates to CASNTGLNTEAFF.

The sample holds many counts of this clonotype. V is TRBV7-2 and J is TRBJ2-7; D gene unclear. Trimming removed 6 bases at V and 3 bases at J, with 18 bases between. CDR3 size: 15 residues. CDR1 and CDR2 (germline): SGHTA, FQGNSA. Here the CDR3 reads CASSQPTFLVYEQYF. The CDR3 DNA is TGTGCCAGCAGTCAGCCTACATTCCTGGTCTACGAGCAGTACTTC.

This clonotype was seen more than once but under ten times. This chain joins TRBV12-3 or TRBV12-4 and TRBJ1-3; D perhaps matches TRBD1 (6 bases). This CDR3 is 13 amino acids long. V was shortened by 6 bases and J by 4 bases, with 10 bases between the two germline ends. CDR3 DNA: TGTGCCAGCAGCGGGACAAACGGAAACACCATATATTTT. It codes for CASSGTNGNTIYF.

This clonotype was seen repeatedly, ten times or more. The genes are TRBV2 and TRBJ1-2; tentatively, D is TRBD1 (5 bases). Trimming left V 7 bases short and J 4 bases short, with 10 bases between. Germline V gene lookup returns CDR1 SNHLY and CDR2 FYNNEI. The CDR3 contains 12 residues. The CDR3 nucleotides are TGTGCCAGCATAAGCAGGGTCTATGGCTACACCTTC. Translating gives CASISRVYGYTF.

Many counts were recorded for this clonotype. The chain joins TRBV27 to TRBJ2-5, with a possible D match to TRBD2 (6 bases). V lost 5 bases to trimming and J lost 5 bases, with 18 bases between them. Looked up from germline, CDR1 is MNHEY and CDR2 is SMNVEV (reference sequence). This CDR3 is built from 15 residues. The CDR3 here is CASSPYFGSYETQYF. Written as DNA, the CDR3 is TGTGCCAGCAGTCCCTACTTCGGGAGTTATGAGACCCAGTACTTC.

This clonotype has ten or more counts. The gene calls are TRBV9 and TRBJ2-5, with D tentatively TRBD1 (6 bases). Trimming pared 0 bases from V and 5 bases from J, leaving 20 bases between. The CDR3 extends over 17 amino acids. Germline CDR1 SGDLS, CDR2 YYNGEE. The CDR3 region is CASSVGPSSQGTETQYF. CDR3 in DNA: TGTGCCAGCAGCGTAGGACCCTCATCACAGGGTACTGAGACCCAGTACTTC.

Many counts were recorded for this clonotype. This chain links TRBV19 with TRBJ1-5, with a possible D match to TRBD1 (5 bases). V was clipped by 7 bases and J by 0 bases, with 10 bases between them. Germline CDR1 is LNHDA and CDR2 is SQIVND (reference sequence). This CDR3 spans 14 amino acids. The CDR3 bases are TGTGCCAGTAAGGGGAGCTATAGCAATCAGCCCCAGCATTTT. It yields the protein CASKGSYSNQPQHF. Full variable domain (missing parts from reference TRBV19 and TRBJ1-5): DGGITQSPKYLFRKEGQNVTLSCEQNLNHDAMYWYRQDPGQGLRLIYYSQIVNDFQKGDIAEGYSVSREKKESFPLTVTSAQKNPTAFYLCASKGSYSNQPQHFGDGTRLSIL.

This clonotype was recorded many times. In DNA, the CDR3 is TGTGCCAGCTCACCAGCTGGGGAGACCCAGTACTTC. Translated: CASSPAGETQYF. The V call is TRBV12-3 or TRBV12-4, the J call TRBJ2-5; D remains ambiguous. V lost 8 bases, J lost 5 bases, and 12 bases lay in between. This CDR3 is 12 amino acids long.